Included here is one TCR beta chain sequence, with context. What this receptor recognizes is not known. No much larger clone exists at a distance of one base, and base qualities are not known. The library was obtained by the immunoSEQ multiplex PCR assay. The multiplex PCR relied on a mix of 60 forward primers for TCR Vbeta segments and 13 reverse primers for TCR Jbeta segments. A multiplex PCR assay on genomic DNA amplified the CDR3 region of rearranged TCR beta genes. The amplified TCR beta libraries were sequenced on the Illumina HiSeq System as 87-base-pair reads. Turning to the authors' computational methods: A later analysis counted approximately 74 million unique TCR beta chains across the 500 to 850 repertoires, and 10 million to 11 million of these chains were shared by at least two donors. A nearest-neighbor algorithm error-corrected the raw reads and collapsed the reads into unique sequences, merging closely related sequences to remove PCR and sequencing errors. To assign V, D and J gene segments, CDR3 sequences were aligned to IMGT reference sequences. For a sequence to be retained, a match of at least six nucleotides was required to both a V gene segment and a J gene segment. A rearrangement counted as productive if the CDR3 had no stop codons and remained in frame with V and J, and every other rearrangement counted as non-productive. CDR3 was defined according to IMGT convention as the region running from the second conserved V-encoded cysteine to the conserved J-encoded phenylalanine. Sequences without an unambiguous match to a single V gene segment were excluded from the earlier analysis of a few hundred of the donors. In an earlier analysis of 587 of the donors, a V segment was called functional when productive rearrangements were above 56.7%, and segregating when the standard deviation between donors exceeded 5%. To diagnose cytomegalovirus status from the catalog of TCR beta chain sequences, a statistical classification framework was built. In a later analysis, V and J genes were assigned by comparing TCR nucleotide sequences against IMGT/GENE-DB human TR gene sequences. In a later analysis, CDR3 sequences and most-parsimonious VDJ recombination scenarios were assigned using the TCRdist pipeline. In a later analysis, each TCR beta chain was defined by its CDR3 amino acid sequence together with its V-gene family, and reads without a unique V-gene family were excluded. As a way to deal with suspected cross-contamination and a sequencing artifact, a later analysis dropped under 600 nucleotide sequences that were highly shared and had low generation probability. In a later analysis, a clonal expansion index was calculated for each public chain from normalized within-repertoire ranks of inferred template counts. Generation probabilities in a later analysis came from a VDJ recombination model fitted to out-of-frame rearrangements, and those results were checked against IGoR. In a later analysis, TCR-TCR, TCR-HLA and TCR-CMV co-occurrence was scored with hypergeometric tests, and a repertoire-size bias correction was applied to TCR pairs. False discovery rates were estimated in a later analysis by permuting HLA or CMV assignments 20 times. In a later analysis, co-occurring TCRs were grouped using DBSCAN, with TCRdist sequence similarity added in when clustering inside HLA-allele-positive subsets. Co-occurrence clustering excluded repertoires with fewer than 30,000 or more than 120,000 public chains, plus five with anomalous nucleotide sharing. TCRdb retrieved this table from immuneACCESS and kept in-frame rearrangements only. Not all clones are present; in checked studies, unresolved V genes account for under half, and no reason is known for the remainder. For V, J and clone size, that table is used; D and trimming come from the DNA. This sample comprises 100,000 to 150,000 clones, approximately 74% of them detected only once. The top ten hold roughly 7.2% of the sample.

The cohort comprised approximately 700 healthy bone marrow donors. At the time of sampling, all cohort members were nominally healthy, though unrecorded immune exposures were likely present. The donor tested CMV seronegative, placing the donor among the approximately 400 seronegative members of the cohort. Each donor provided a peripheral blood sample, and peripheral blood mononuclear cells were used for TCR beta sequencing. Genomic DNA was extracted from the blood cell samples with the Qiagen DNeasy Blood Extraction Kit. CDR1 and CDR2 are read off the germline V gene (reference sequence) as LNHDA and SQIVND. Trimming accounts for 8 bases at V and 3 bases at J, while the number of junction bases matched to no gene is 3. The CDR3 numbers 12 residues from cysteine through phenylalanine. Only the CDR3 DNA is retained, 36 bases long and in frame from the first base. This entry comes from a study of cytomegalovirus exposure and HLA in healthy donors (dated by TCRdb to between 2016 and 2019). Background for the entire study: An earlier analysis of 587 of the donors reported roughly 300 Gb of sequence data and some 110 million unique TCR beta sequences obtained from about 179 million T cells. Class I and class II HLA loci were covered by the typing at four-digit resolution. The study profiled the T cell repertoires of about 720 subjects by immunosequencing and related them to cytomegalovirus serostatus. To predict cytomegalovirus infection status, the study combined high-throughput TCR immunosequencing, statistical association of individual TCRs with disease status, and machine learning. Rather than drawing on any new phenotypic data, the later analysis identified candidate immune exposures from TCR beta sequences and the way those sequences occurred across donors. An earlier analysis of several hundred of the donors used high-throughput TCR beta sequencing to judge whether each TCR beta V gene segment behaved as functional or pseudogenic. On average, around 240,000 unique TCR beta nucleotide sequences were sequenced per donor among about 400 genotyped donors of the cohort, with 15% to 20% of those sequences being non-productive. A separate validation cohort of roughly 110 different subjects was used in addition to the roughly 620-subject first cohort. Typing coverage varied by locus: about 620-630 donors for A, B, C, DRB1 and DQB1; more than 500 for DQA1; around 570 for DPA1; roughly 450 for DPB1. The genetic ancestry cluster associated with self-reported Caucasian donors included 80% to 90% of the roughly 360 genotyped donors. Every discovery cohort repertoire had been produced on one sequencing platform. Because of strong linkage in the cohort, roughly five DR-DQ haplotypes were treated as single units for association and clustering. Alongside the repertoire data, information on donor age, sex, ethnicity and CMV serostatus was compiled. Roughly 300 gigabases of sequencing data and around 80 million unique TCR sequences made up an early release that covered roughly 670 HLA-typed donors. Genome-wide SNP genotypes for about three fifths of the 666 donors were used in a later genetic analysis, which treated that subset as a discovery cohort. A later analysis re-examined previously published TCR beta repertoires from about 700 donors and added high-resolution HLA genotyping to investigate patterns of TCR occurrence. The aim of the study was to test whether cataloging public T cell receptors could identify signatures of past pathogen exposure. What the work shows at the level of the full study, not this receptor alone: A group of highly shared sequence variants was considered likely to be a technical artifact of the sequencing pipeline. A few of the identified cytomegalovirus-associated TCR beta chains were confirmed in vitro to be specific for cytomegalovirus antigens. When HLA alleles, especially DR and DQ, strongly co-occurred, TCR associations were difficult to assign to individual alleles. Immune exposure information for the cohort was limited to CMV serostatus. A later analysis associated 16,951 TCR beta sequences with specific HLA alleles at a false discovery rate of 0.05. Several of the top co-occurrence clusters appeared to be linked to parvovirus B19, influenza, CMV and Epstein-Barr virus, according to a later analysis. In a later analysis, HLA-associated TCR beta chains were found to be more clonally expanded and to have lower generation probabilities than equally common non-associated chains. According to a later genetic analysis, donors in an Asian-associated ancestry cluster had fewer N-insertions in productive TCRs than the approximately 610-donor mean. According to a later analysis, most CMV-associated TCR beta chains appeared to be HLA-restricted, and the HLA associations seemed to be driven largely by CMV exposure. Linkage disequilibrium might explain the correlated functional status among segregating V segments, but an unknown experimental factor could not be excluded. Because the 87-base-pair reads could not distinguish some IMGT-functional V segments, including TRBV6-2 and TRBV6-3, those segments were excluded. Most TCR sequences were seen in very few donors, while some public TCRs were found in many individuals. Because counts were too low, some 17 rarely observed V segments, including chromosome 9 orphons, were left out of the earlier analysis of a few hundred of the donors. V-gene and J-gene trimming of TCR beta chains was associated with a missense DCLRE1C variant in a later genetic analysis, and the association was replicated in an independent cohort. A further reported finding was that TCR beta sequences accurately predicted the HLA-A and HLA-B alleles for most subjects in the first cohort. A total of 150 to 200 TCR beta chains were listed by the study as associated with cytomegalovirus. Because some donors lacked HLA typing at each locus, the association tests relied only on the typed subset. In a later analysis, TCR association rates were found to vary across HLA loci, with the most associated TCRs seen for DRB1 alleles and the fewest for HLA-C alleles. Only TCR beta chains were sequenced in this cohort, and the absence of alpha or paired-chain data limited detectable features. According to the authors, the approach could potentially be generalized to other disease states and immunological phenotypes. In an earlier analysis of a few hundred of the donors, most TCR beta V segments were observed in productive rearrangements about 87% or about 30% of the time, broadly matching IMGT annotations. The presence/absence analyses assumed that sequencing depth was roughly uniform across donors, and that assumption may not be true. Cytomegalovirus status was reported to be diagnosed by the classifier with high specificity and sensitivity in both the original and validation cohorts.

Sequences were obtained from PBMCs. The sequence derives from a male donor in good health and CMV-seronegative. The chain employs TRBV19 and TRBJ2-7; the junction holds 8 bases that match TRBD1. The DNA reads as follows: TGTGCCAGTGGAACAGGGGGCTACGAGCAGTACTTC. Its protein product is CASGTGGYEQYF. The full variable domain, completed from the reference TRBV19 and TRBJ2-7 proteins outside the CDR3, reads DGGITQSPKYLFRKEGQNVTLSCEQNLNHDAMYWYRQDPGQGLRLIYYSQIVNDFQKGDIAEGYSVSREKKESFPLTVTSAQKNPTAFYLCASGTGGYEQYFGPGTRLTVT.